What follows is one T cell receptor beta chain and its context. Its cognate antigen is unknown. TCRdb's table, derived via immunoSEQ multiplex PCR, lists solely in-frame clones and lacks some. The table lists tens of thousands of clones, approximately 87% of them singletons, with around 0.11% in the top ten. The data were obtained in a study of graft-versus-host responses after intestinal transplantation. About the research overall: Uniformly, recipients were administered anti-thymocyte globulin induction with subsequent tacrolimus and steroids for two to three years. Study outcomes and limitations: Analysis identified GvH clones in recipient marrow, with some appearing first in ileum or blood. Allograft graft-versus-host to host-versus-graft clonal ratios ran high in patients with graft-donor T cell macrochimerism.

Germline CDR1 is ENHRY and CDR2 is SYGVKD. The CDR3 contains 12 residues. The V and J ends lost 7 bases and 6 bases respectively, with 12 bases between them. The chain recombines TRBV10-3 with TRBJ1-2; a weak D match, TRBD1 (6 bases). This TCR came from a human donor who received an intestinal transplant. Sequences were derived from unstimulated CD4+ T cells sorted from spleen or lymph node cells, sampled before intestinal transplant. CDR3 residues: CAIKGEAHGYTF. CDR3 DNA: TGTGCCATCAAGGGGGAAGCACATGGCTACACCTTC.